This TCR beta chain emerged from a study of blood T cells in healthy people across ages. Study results and limitations: Possibly, changes in expanded clonotypes were confounded because donor CMV status was unknown.

It was with a sample-barcoded 5' primer and a J-beta primer mix that a second PCR of roughly 7 to 12 cycles was run. Each of the samples gave a minimum of 2.5 million paired-end reads that contained CDR3. TCRdb called the 5' RACE reads again in MiXCR, with one record for every CDR3 protein. The table includes about 1,800,000 distinct CDR3 sequences, roughly 28% detected once. Regarding this clonotype: Its antigen is unidentified.

The material sequenced was blood. The TCR sequence derives from a woman in her twenties or thirties in good health.

The CDR3 DNA follows: TGTGCCACCAGTGATTCTAATCCGGGACTTTCCTACAATGAGCAGTTCTTC. The encoded protein is CATSDSNPGLSYNEQFF. V usage is TRBV24-1 and J usage is TRBJ2-1, with a weak D call TRBD2 (6 bases). Per the germline V gene, CDR1 is KGHDR and CDR2 is SFDVKD. The CDR3 extends over 17 amino acids. The V end was cut by 2 bases, the J end by 1 base, with 14 bases between.